The T cell receptor (beta chain) under discussion was sequenced for a study of cytomegalovirus exposure and HLA in healthy donors. Study-level background: A data release that came early held approximately 85 million unique TCRs from HLA-typed donors.

Notes on the study in general: Association of a missense DCLRE1C variant with TCR beta V- and J-gene trimming was reported in a later analysis. Looking again later, the authors saw that most CMV-associated TCR beta chains seemed HLA-restricted. A few CMV-associated chains proved CMV antigen-specific in vitro.

About this clone: Its antigen is unidentified.

The PCR was carried out with 60 Vbeta primers and 13 Jbeta primers. The table came from immunoSEQ multiplex PCR; TCRdb's copy has only in-frame clones and leaves some out. There are 100,000 to 150,000 clones in the sample; roughly 74% occur only once, and roughly 3.5% lies in the top ten. This CDR3 comprises 12 residues. The ends were cut back, 4 bases at V and 5 bases at J, with 11 bases in the middle. Germline-derived CDR1 and CDR2 are SQVTM and ANQGSEA. The rearrangement joins TRBV29-1 to TRBJ1-2, with D tentatively TRBD1 (6 bases). The receptor's source is a middle-aged man in good health and CMV-seronegative. Sequences were obtained from PBMCs. The CDR3 spells CSVARGGYGYTF. In nucleotides, the CDR3 is TGCAGCGTTGCGAGGGGGGGGTATGGCTACACCTTC.